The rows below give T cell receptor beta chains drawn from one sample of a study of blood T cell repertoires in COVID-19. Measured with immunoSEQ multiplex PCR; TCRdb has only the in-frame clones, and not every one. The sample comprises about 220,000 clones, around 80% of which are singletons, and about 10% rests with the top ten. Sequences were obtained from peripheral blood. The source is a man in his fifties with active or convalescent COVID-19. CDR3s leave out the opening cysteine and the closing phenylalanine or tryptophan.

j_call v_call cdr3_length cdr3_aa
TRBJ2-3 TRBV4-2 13 ASSQRAGQEDTQY
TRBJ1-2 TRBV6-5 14 ASSSPGGEWAYGYT
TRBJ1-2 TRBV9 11 ASSPGHNYGYT
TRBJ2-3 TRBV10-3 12 AIRASAGGDTQY
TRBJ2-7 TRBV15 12 ATSRPGHLYEQY
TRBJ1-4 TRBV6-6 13 ASSPRGGFSEKLF
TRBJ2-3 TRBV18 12 ASSPRRGEGTQY
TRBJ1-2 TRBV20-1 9 SASGMRGYT
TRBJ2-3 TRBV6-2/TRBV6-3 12 ASSYTSGRDTQY
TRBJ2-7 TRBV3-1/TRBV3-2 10 ASSLTGIEQY
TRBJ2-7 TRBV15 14 ATSRDKDRVTYEQY
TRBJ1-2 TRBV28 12 ASSLTGQGGGYT
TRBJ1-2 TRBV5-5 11 ASSPRGGEGYT
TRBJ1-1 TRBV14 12 ASSRRQGNTEAF
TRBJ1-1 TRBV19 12 ASSHGQVGTEAF
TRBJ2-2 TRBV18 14 ASSLHPTGNTGELF
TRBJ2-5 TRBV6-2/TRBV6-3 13 ASSPTAGLIGTQY
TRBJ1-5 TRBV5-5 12 ASSLLGSGQPQH
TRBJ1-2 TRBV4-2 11 ASSQDLSYGYT
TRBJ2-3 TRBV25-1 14 ASSLGLADRTDTQY
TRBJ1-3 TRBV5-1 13 ASSSLAGSGNTIY
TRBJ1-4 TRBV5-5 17 ASSQDRDWAIATNEKLF
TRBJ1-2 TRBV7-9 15 ASSQTLPAAPNYGYT
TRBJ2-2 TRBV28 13 ASSYGRMNTGELF